The rows below give T cell receptor beta chains drawn from one sample of a study of molecular identifiers for immune sequencing clone quantification. Each CDR3 protein is one row after TCRdb ran MiXCR on the PCR reads. This sample has a few hundred thousand distinct CDR3 sequences, with roughly a fifth found just once. Sequenced sample: naive CD8+ T cells from blood, with Jurkat cell RNA spiked in. All receptors come from a human donor in good health. Some libraries in this study had Jurkat cell RNA spiked in. Both conserved end residues are part of each CDR3. D genes are given only for firm matches. Expanded clones get a size class; other rows say once, few or many, or leave the size out.

NA,TRBV6-1,many,TRBJ2-7,TGTGCCAGCAGTGAAGCTGGCTACTCCTACGAGCAGTACTTC,CASSEAGYSYEQYF
TRBD2,TRBV11-2,NA,TRBJ2-3,TGTGCCAGCAGCTCCCCGGGGGAGGGCTGGACAGATACGCAGTATTTT,CASSSPGEGWTDTQYF
NA,TRBV20-1,many,TRBJ2-7,TGCAGTGCTAGAGGTCCTGAAAACTCCTACGAGCAGTACTTC,CSARGPENSYEQYF
TRBD1,TRBV19,NA,TRBJ2-1,TGTGCCAGTAGTATAGGGACAGGGGTGGGCAATGAGCAGTTCTTC,CASSIGTGVGNEQFF
NA,TRBV9,many,TRBJ2-3,TGTGCCAGCAGCGACGACAGGTATACGCAGTATTTT,CASSDDRYTQYF
NA,TRBV5-8,NA,TRBJ2-5,TGTGCCAGCAGCCAGGAATGGGAGACCCAGTACTTC,CASSQEWETQYF
NA,TRBV20-1,many,TRBJ2-1,TGCAGTGCTAGAGATAAAGTGGGACCAACCTACAATGAGCAGTTCTTC,CSARDKVGPTYNEQFF
NA,TRBV6-2/TRBV6-3,few,TRBJ2-7,TGTGCCAGCAGCCCTACCCCGGATCCCCTGGAGCAGTACTTC,CASSPTPDPLEQYF
NA,TRBV5-6,many,TRBJ1-4,TGTGCCAGCAGCCAGATCGGGGAAAAACTGTTTTTT,CASSQIGEKLFF
NA,TRBV5-4,few,TRBJ2-3,TGTGCCAGCAGCTTGGCCTCTGCCAATACGCAGTATTTT,CASSLASANTQYF
NA,TRBV6-2/TRBV6-3,NA,TRBJ2-7,TGTGCCAGCAGCCCGGGGGGCCTATCCTACGAGCAGTACTTC,CASSPGGLSYEQYF
NA,TRBV11-2,NA,TRBJ2-1,TGTGCCAGCAGCCCTTGGACAGCCAAATACGAGCAGCTCTTC,CASSPWTAKYEQLF
TRBD1,TRBV25-1,NA,TRBJ2-5,TGTGCCAGCAGTTTCCGGGACAGCCGAGAGACCCAGTACTTC,CASSFRDSRETQYF
NA,TRBV15,NA,TRBJ2-5,TGTGCCACCAGCACGGGCCTGGAAGAGGCCCAGTACTTC,CATSTGLEEAQYF
NA,TRBV9,few,TRBJ2-7,TGTGCCAGCAGCGTAGACCTAGACTACGAGCAGTACTTC,CASSVDLDYEQYF
NA,TRBV29-1,many,TRBJ1-1,TGCAGCGTTTACGGAAGTGTAGGGGTTGCTGAAGCTTTCTTT,CSVYGSVGVAEAFF
NA,TRBV6-5,few,TRBJ1-6,TGTGCCAGCAGTTACAGGGTTACTTCACCCCTCCACTTT,CASSYRVTSPLHF
TRBD1,TRBV29-1,many,TRBJ2-7,TGCAGCATCCGGGACAGCACCTACGAGCAGTACTTC,CSIRDSTYEQYF
NA,TRBV12-3/TRBV12-4,many,TRBJ2-3,TGTGCCAGCAGGACTGACACAGATACGCAGTATTTT,CASRTDTDTQYF
NA,TRBV30,NA,TRBJ2-3,TGTGCCTGGAGTGTAGGGCAGGGAGCAGATACGCAGTATTTT,CAWSVGQGADTQYF
NA,TRBV5-1,many,TRBJ1-1,TGCGCCAGCAGACCGGGTTCTATGAACACTGAAGCTTTCTTT,CASRPGSMNTEAFF
NA,TRBV27,many,TRBJ2-1,TGTGCCAGCAGTTTGGGCCCGGACAACTCCTACAATGAGCAGTTCTTC,CASSLGPDNSYNEQFF
NA,TRBV28,many,TRBJ2-1,TGTGCCAGCAGTTTAGGGGAGTACTTGGAGGGTGAGCAGTTCTTC,CASSLGEYLEGEQFF
NA,TRBV29-1,many,TRBJ2-3,TGCAGCGTGGCCCCTTTTGGCAGGCAACTTGGCACAGATACGCAGTATTTT,CSVAPFGRQLGTDTQYF
NA,TRBV3-1,NA,TRBJ1-5,TGTGCCAGCAGCCAAGACGGTCAGGGGAGCAATCAGCCCCAGCATTTT,CASSQDGQGSNQPQHF
TRBD2,TRBV4-1,many,TRBJ2-7,TGCGCCAGCAGAGACCGACTAGCGGGGGACTACGAGCAGTACTTC,CASRDRLAGDYEQYF
NA,TRBV12-3/TRBV12-4,few,TRBJ2-5,TGTGCCAGCAGTGAGGGCCAATCAGGGACCCAGTACTTC,CASSEGQSGTQYF
TRBD1,TRBV7-9,NA,TRBJ2-1,TGTGCCAGCAGCCCCCCGTCCGACAGGGTATCCTACAATGAGCAGTTCTTC,CASSPPSDRVSYNEQFF
NA,TRBV12-3/TRBV12-4,many,TRBJ1-5,TGTGCCAGCAGCCCCGCGGACTGGGCAGAAAATCAGCCCCAGCATTTT,CASSPADWAENQPQHF
TRBD2,TRBV12-3/TRBV12-4,NA,TRBJ2-3,TGTGCCAGCAGCGGACTAGCGGGGGGCCTTAGCACAGATACGCAGTATTTT,CASSGLAGGLSTDTQYF
TRBD1,TRBV4-1,few,TRBJ1-3,TGCGCCAGCAGCCAAAAGACAGGGGGCTTTGGTGGAAACACCATATATTTT,CASSQKTGGFGGNTIYF
TRBD1,TRBV12-3/TRBV12-4,many,TRBJ1-2,TGTGCCAGCAGTATGACAGGGTTCTATGGCTACACCTTC,CASSMTGFYGYTF
NA,TRBV5-6,NA,TRBJ2-5,TGTGCCAGCAGCTTGGCTACAGGGTGGGAGACCCAGTACTTC,CASSLATGWETQYF
NA,TRBV11-2,few,TRBJ2-3,TGTGCCAGCAGCTTATTGGGTCGCACAGATACGCAGTATTTT,CASSLLGRTDTQYF
NA,TRBV7-9,many,TRBJ2-3,TGTGCCAGCAGCTTAAGAGATACGCAGTATTTT,CASSLRDTQYF
NA,TRBV13,many,TRBJ2-2,TGTGCCAGCACCAAAAGAGCGGTGGGGACCGGGGAGCTGTTTTTT,CASTKRAVGTGELFF
NA,TRBV9,few,TRBJ2-3,TGTGCCAGCAGCCGGGCTCGCCGGGGGGCCCAAGAGCTCACAGATACGCAGTATTTT,CASSRARRGAQELTDTQYF
NA,TRBV2,many,TRBJ2-3,TGTGCCAGCAGTGAACCTTTTGGGGGCCCCTCAGATACGCAGTATTTT,CASSEPFGGPSDTQYF
TRBD1,TRBV10-3,NA,TRBJ1-1,TGTGCCACCTGGGACAGCGAGAACACTGAAGCTTTCTTT,CATWDSENTEAFF
NA,TRBV30,many,TRBJ2-7,TGTGCCTGGAGTATGTCAGTATCGCGCGAGCAGTACTTC,CAWSMSVSREQYF
TRBD2,TRBV25-1,many,TRBJ2-1,TGTGCCAGCAGTGATTATGGTCGGAGCGGGGGGGCCTACAATGAGCAGTTCTTC,CASSDYGRSGGAYNEQFF
TRBD1,TRBV19,NA,TRBJ1-6,TGTGCCAGTAGTATCTGGGACAGTAATTCACCCCTCCACTTT,CASSIWDSNSPLHF